These T cell receptor beta chains were read from a single sample in a study of blood T cells in healthy people across ages. TCRdb re-called the 5' RACE reads with MiXCR, one entry per CDR3 protein. The sample has some 700,000 distinct CDR3 sequences; about 20% are singletons. The sequenced sample consisted of blood. Receptors originate from a man between 65 and 79 years old in good health. Each CDR3 is given with its conserved first and last residue. A D gene is named only where the DNA matches it firmly. Some rows have no size entry. The others give once, few or many, or a class for an expanded clone.

D: NA
size: few
J: TRBJ2-3
V: TRBV15
length: 16
CDR3: CATSRATWAGTDTQYF
DNA: TGTGCCACCAGCAGAGCCACTTGGGCGGGCACAGATACGCAGTATTTT

D: NA
size: NA
J: TRBJ2-1
V: TRBV20-1
length: 14
CDR3: CSARGLGAYNEQFF
DNA: TGCAGTGCTAGAGGACTCGGCGCCTACAATGAGCAGTTCTTC

D: TRBD1
size: NA
J: TRBJ2-1
V: TRBV11-2
length: 13
CDR3: CASIQGAYNEQFF
DNA: TGTGCCAGTATACAGGGGGCCTACAATGAGCAGTTCTTC

D: TRBD1
size: few
J: TRBJ2-7
V: TRBV6-5
length: 15
CDR3: CASSEDRGGYYEQYF
DNA: TGTGCCAGCAGCGAGGACAGGGGGGGCTACTACGAGCAGTACTTC

D: TRBD1
size: few
J: TRBJ2-6
V: TRBV4-2
length: 18
CDR3: CASSPLGQGVSGANVLTF
DNA: TGTGCCAGCAGCCCCTTAGGACAGGGAGTCTCTGGGGCCAACGTCCTGACTTTC

D: NA
size: NA
J: TRBJ2-1
V: TRBV6-5
length: 16
CDR3: CASSVYHPGGHNEQFF
DNA: TGTGCCAGCAGTGTATACCACCCCGGGGGACACAATGAGCAGTTCTTC

D: NA
size: few
J: TRBJ1-5
V: TRBV29-1
length: 12
CDR3: CSVGQQNQPQHF
DNA: TGCAGCGTTGGGCAGCAAAATCAGCCCCAGCATTTT

D: NA
size: NA
J: TRBJ1-4
V: TRBV9
length: 16
CDR3: CASSAGDRAPPLKLFF
DNA: TGTGCCAGCAGCGCTGGAGACCGGGCCCCTCCTCTAAAACTGTTTTTT

D: TRBD1
size: NA
J: TRBJ2-2
V: TRBV19
length: 14
CDR3: CASSTRDSTGELFF
DNA: TGTGCCAGTAGTACCCGGGACAGCACCGGGGAGCTGTTTTTT

D: NA
size: NA
J: TRBJ2-1
V: TRBV29-1
length: 15
CDR3: CSVSPTGLGNNEQFF
DNA: TGCAGCGTTTCCCCGACAGGTTTGGGAAACAATGAGCAGTTCTTC

D: NA
size: NA
J: TRBJ2-7
V: TRBV5-6
length: 15
CDR3: CASSSVWTNPYEQYF
DNA: TGTGCCAGCAGCTCCGTTTGGACAAACCCCTACGAGCAGTACTTC

D: NA
size: NA
J: TRBJ2-7
V: TRBV5-1
length: 15
CDR3: CASSSVTAGDYEQYF
DNA: TGCGCCAGCTCAAGTGTGACCGCAGGCGACTACGAGCAGTACTTC

D: NA
size: NA
J: TRBJ1-1
V: TRBV29-1
length: 13
CDR3: CSVEVAGNTEAFF
DNA: TGCAGCGTGGAGGTTGCAGGGAACACTGAAGCTTTCTTT

D: TRBD1
size: NA
J: TRBJ2-4
V: TRBV6-5
length: 17
CDR3: CASSYSTQGASKNIQYF
DNA: TGTGCCAGCAGTTACTCCACACAGGGGGCTTCCAAAAACATTCAGTACTTC

D: TRBD2
size: few
J: TRBJ2-3
V: TRBV7-3
length: 17
CDR3: CASSPATGLASTDTQYF
DNA: TGTGCCAGCAGTCCAGCTACGGGACTAGCGAGCACAGATACGCAGTATTTT

D: NA
size: NA
J: TRBJ2-6
V: TRBV4-1
length: 16
CDR3: CASSQEPSGGANVLTF
DNA: TGCGCCAGCAGCCAAGAACCGTCAGGGGGGGCCAACGTCCTGACTTTC

D: NA
size: few
J: TRBJ2-3
V: TRBV24-1
length: 13
CDR3: CATMKPSTDTQYF
DNA: TGTGCCACCATGAAGCCCAGCACAGATACGCAGTATTTT

D: TRBD1
size: NA
J: TRBJ2-7
V: TRBV18
length: 15
CDR3: CASSPRTGGPLEQYF
DNA: TGTGCCAGCTCACCACGGACAGGGGGACCCCTTGAGCAGTACTTC

D: TRBD1
size: few
J: TRBJ2-5
V: TRBV5-4
length: 15
CDR3: CASSTQQGMRETQYF
DNA: TGTGCCAGCAGCACCCAACAGGGGATGCGAGAGACCCAGTACTTC

D: NA
size: NA
J: TRBJ2-1
V: TRBV6-5
length: 18
CDR3: CASSYSFLGGGRYNEQFF
DNA: TGTGCCAGCAGTTACTCGTTCTTAGGGGGGGGACGATACAATGAGCAGTTCTTC

D: NA
size: NA
J: TRBJ1-6
V: TRBV21-1
length: 15
CDR3: CASSKDTGGNSPLHF
DNA: TGTGCCAGCAGCAAAGATACAGGGGGCAATTCACCCCTCCACTTT

D: TRBD2
size: NA
J: TRBJ2-3
V: TRBV7-6
length: 16
CDR3: CASSSLNGGAFDTQYF
DNA: TGTGCCAGCAGCTCCCTTAACGGGGGGGCCTTTGATACGCAGTATTTT

D: NA
size: NA
J: TRBJ2-5
V: TRBV12-3/TRBV12-4
length: 11
CDR3: CASRKKGTQYF
DNA: TGTGCCAGCAGAAAAAAAGGGACCCAGTACTTC

D: NA
size: NA
J: TRBJ2-1
V: TRBV10-3
length: 15
CDR3: CAISGPFAGLNEQFF
DNA: TGTGCCATCAGTGGGCCCTTTGCGGGCCTCAATGAGCAGTTCTTC

D: NA
size: NA
J: TRBJ1-3
V: TRBV12-3/TRBV12-4
length: 12
CDR3: CASAQGTFTIYF
DNA: TGTGCCAGCGCTCAGGGAACTTTCACCATATATTTT

D: TRBD2
size: few
J: TRBJ2-1
V: TRBV9
length: 16
CDR3: CASSVDLTSGSNEQFF
DNA: TGTGCCAGCAGCGTAGATTTGACTAGCGGGAGCAATGAGCAGTTCTTC

D: TRBD1
size: NA
J: TRBJ1-4
V: TRBV11-2
length: 17
CDR3: CASSIAIRDRGKEKLFF
DNA: TGTGCCAGCAGCATAGCTATCCGGGACAGGGGTAAAGAAAAACTGTTTTTT

D: NA
size: NA
J: TRBJ1-2
V: TRBV6-2/TRBV6-3
length: 16
CDR3: CASSYSKAGGEYGYTF
DNA: TGTGCCAGCAGTTACTCGAAGGCAGGCGGCGAGTATGGCTACACCTTC

D: NA
size: few
J: TRBJ2-7
V: TRBV12-3/TRBV12-4
length: 13
CDR3: CASSLAALREQYF
DNA: TGTGCCAGCAGCTTGGCGGCCCTACGAGAGCAGTACTTC

D: NA
size: NA
J: TRBJ2-5
V: TRBV14
length: 14
CDR3: CASSHSRRQETQYF
DNA: TGTGCCAGCAGTCACTCTCGGCGGCAAGAGACCCAGTACTTC

D: NA
size: NA
J: TRBJ2-4
V: TRBV5-1
length: 14
CDR3: CASSLDGGLNIQYF
DNA: TGCGCCAGCAGCTTGGATGGGGGGCTAAACATTCAGTACTTC

D: NA
size: NA
J: TRBJ2-3
V: TRBV6-4
length: 13
CDR3: CASSDSLGATQYF
DNA: TGTGCCAGCAGTGACTCGTTAGGGGCTACGCAGTATTTT

D: NA
size: once
J: TRBJ2-5
V: TRBV5-1
length: 16
CDR3: CASTAKDSPRGETQYF
DNA: TGCGCCAGTACAGCAAAGGACAGCCCGAGGGGAGAGACCCAGTACTTC

D: NA
size: NA
J: TRBJ1-5
V: TRBV20-1
length: 14
CDR3: CSAPRQGTDQPQHF
DNA: TGCAGTGCTCCCCGGCAGGGGACGGATCAGCCCCAGCATTTT

D: NA
size: few
J: TRBJ2-5
V: TRBV12-3/TRBV12-4
length: 15
CDR3: CASSSRGAYQETQYF
DNA: TGTGCCAGCAGTTCTCGCGGGGCGTACCAAGAGACCCAGTACTTC

D: NA
size: NA
J: TRBJ2-2
V: TRBV11-2
length: 14
CDR3: CASRRGQNTGELFF
DNA: TGTGCCAGCAGACGCGGACAGAACACCGGGGAGCTGTTTTTT

D: NA
size: NA
J: TRBJ1-1
V: TRBV19
length: 14
CDR3: CASPSPPPNTEAFF
DNA: TGTGCCAGTCCTTCCCCCCCACCGAACACTGAAGCTTTCTTT